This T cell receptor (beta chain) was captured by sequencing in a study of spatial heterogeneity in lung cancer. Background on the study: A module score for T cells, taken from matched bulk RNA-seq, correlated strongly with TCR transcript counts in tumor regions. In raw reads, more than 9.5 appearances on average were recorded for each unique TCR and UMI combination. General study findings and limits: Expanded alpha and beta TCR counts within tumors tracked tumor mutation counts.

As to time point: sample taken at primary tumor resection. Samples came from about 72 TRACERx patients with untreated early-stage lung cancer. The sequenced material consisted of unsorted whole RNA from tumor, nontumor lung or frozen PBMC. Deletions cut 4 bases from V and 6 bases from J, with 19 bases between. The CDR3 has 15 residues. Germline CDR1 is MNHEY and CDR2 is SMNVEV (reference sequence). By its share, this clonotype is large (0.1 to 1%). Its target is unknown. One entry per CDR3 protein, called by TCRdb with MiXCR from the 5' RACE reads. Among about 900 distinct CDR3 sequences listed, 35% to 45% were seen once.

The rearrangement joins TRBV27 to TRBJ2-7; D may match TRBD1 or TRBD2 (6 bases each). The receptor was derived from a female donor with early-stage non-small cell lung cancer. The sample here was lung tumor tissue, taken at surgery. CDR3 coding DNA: TGTGCCAGCAGTTCGCCTTCTGAGGGGGGTAGCGAGCAGTACTTC. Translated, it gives CASSSPSEGGSEQYF.